Presented here are 29 T cell receptor beta chains from one specimen sequenced in a study of blood T cell repertoires in COVID-19 (TCRdb year 2020). The library was prepared using the immunoSEQ multiplex PCR assay. The clones in this table, taken by TCRdb from immuneACCESS, are in-frame only. Not every clone is retained; where verified, under half of the shortfall comes from an unresolved V gene, and the cause of the rest is unknown. This sample holds some 250,000 clones; approximately 82% were observed only once. The ten largest account for 15% of the sample. Sequenced sample: PBMCs or T cells enriched from blood (not recorded which). The receptors here all came from a middle-aged man who had recovered from COVID-19.

The genes are TRBV19 and TRBJ1-1, with TRBD1 identical over 10 bases. The V and J ends lost 3 bases and 3 bases, in that order; junction bases with no gene match: 7. The CDR3 has 16 residues. CDR1 is LNHDA and CDR2 is SQIVND in the germline V gene (reference sequence). CDR3 region: CASSIAGTGDYTEAFF. In DNA form, the CDR3 reads TGTGCCAGTAGTATTGCCGGGACAGGGGACTACACTGAAGCTTTCTTT.

The rearrangement uses TRBV28 and TRBJ1-1; 12 bases are a match to TRBD1. Germline V gene data show CDR1 as MDHEN and CDR2 as SYDVKM. The V gene end was trimmed by 7 bases and the J gene end by 8 bases; junction bases not matched to a gene: 14. The length of the CDR3 is 16 residues. In nucleotides, the CDR3 is TGTGCCAGCATCACGCAGGGACAGGGGGCTCGCCGGGAAGCTTTCTTT. Protein sequence: CASITQGQGARREAFF.

This chain links TRBV7-8 with TRBJ1-2, with D perhaps TRBD1 (5 bases). Germline V gives CDR1 SGHVS, CDR2 FQNEAQ. Trimming cost V 8 bases and J 3 bases, with 16 bases left between them. This CDR3 is 14 amino acids long. The DNA of the CDR3 is TGTGCCAGCGCCATAAGGGGATTCGACTATGGCTACACCTTC. Its translation: CASAIRGFDYGYTF.

The CDR3 nucleotides read TGTGCCAGCAGAAGAAGACTAGCGGGAGAACACGAGCAGTTCTTC. Its translation: CASRRRLAGEHEQFF. The chain uses TRBV6-5 and TRBJ2-1; 12 bases align to TRBD2. Germline lookup yields CDR1 MNHEY and CDR2 SVGAGI. This CDR3 comprises 15 residues. The V and J ends lost 6 bases and 10 bases, in that order; junction bases with no gene match: 10.

Many counts were recorded for this clone. V gene TRBV18 combines with J gene TRBJ1-1; D gene unclear. The CDR3 length is 13 residues. The germline V and J ends were trimmed by 3 bases and 3 bases, with 8 bases remaining between them. CDR1 is KGHSH and CDR2 is LQKENI in the germline V gene. The CDR3 loop reads CASSPSLDTEAFF. CDR3 sequence (DNA): TGTGCCAGCTCACCGAGTTTGGACACTGAAGCTTTCTTT. Variable domain in full (rest from reference TRBV18 and TRBJ1-1): NAGVMQNPRHLVRRRGQEARLRCSPMKGHSHVYWYRQLPEEGLKFMVYLQKENIIDESGMPKERFSAEFPKEGPSILRIQQVVRGDSAAYFCASSPSLDTEAFFGQGTRLTVV.

This chain joins TRBV7-2 and TRBJ2-5; the match to TRBD2 covers 7 bases. With 4 bases clipped from V and 5 bases from J, the junction kept 7 bases outside the gene matches. Germline values: CDR1 SGHTA, CDR2 FQGNSA. This CDR3 comprises 14 residues. In DNA, the CDR3 is TGTGCCAGCAGCTCCCGGTTCGGGGGGGAGACCCAGTACTTC. Translation gives CASSSRFGGETQYF. Complete variable domain (other parts from reference TRBV7-2 and TRBJ2-5): GAGVSQSPSNKVTEKGKDVELRCDPISGHTALYWYRQSLGQGLEFLIYFQGNSAPDKSGLPSDRFSAERTGGSVSTLTIQRTQQEDSAVYLCASSSRFGGETQYFGPGTRLLVL.

The chain recombines TRBV5-4 with TRBJ2-1; D might be TRBD1 (5 bases). Germline lookup yields CDR1 SGHNT and CDR2 YYREEE (reference sequence). Trimming left V 3 bases short and J 0 bases short, with 16 bases between. This CDR3 is built from 17 residues. CDR3 amino acids: CASSSPPGQSSYNEQFF. The CDR3 region has the DNA TGTGCCAGCAGCTCACCACCAGGGCAGAGCTCCTACAATGAGCAGTTCTTC.

V is TRBV5-5 and J is TRBJ1-2; a weak D match, TRBD1 (6 bases). Germline values: CDR1 SGHKS, CDR2 YYEKEE (reference sequence). The CDR3 has 14 residues. Trimming pared 5 bases from V and 2 bases from J, leaving 13 bases between. The CDR3, as DNA: TGTGCCAGCAGTACCGGGACAAAAAACTATGGCTACACCTTC. Its translation is CASSTGTKNYGYTF.

This chain joins TRBV28 and TRBJ1-6, with D perhaps TRBD1 (5 bases). The ends were cut back, 6 bases at V and 7 bases at J, with 13 bases in the middle. Germline lookup yields CDR1 MDHEN and CDR2 SYDVKM. The CDR3 is made up of 14 amino acids. The CDR3 here is CASSRGQFNSPLHF. DNA of the CDR3: TGTGCCAGCAGCCGTGGACAATTCAATTCACCCCTCCACTTT.

The chain has TRBV11-3 and TRBJ1-6, with a tentative D call TRBD1 (5 bases). Trimming cost V 4 bases and J 9 bases, with 7 bases left between them. The CDR3 covers 12 residues. Germline CDR1 and CDR2: SGHNT and YENEEA. CDR3 sequence: CASSSGGSPLHF. In DNA, the CDR3 is TGTGCCAGCAGCTCGGGGGGTTCACCCCTCCACTTT.

This chain uses TRBV28 with TRBJ2-1; no clear D gene. CDR1 is MDHEN, CDR2 SYDVKM, per germline. Deletions cut 8 bases from V and 0 bases from J, with 11 bases between. The CDR3 totals 14 residues. CDR3 protein: CASAKSGSYNEQFF. The CDR3 nucleotides read TGTGCCAGCGCAAAGTCCGGCTCCTACAATGAGCAGTTCTTC.

In this sample, this clone turned up a few times. This rearrangement joins TRBV2 to TRBJ2-1; D call uncertain. The CDR3 totals 14 residues. The ends were cut back, 5 bases at V and 2 bases at J, with 10 bases in the middle. Germline V lookup: CDR1 SNHLY, CDR2 FYNNEI. CDR3 region: CASSRLVPYNEQFF. For the CDR3, the DNA is TGTGCCAGCAGTAGGCTAGTCCCCTACAATGAGCAGTTCTTC. Supplemented by reference TRBV2 and TRBJ2-1, the full variable domain reads EPEVTQTPSHQVTQMGQEVILRCVPISNHLYFYWYRQILGQKVEFLVSFYNNEISEKSEIFDDQFSVERPDGSNFTLKIRSTKLEDSAMYFCASSRLVPYNEQFFGPGTRLTVL.

The chain has TRBV28 and TRBJ1-2, with a weak D call TRBD1 (5 bases). The CDR3 totals 12 residues. V was clipped by 4 bases and J by 4 bases, with 7 bases between them. Germline lookup yields CDR1 MDHEN and CDR2 SYDVKM. The CDR3 DNA is TGTGCCAGCAGTTACAGGTCCTATGGCTACACCTTC. Translation: CASSYRSYGYTF.

This sequence joins TRBV6-5 and TRBJ1-3; 9 bases map to TRBD1. V gave up 6 bases and J gave up 4 bases; unmatched junction bases: 4. The CDR3 is made up of 14 amino acids. The V gene's germline CDR1 is MNHEY and CDR2 SVGAGI. The CDR3 sequence: CASRRTGEGNTIYF. The CDR3, as DNA: TGTGCCAGCAGGAGGACAGGGGAAGGAAACACCATATATTTT.

The chain couples TRBV28 to TRBJ2-7, with unresolved D. Germline lookup yields CDR1 MDHEN and CDR2 SYDVKM. With 2 bases removed from V and 5 bases from J, the gap between germline ends came to 4 bases. The CDR3 is 11 amino acids. The CDR3 nucleotides read TGTGCCAGCAGTTTAATCGACGAGCAGTACTTC. Translation: CASSLIDEQYF.

About this clone itself: The same CDR3 can be traced to other DNA sequences in this sample. The CDR3 spells CASSPDRGSYEQYF. Here the CDR3 DNA reads TGTGCCAGCAGCCCAGACAGGGGCTCCTACGAGCAGTACTTC. This chain uses TRBV7-9 with TRBJ2-7; 8 bases fit TRBD1. CDR1 SEHNR and CDR2 FQNEAQ come from the germline V gene (reference sequence). V shed 5 bases and J 0 bases; nucleotides not matched to a gene: 3. The CDR3 runs to 14 residues.

This rearrangement joins TRBV24-1 to TRBJ2-7, with a tentative D call TRBD1 (6 bases). Trimming shortened V by 1 base and J by 5 bases, and 14 bases separated the two germline ends. CDR1 and CDR2 (germline): KGHDR, SFDVKD. CDR3 size: 15 residues. The CDR3 reads CATSDFSTGENEQYF. The CDR3 DNA reads TGTGCCACCAGTGATTTTTCGACAGGTGAGAACGAGCAGTACTTC.

This clone was found once. The V call is TRBV19, the J call TRBJ1-1; D is perhaps TRBD1 (6 bases). The CDR3 contains 16 residues. Germline V gene lookup returns CDR1 LNHDA and CDR2 SQIVND (reference sequence). Trimming took off 8 bases at V and 0 bases at J, with 19 bases between the two ends. For the CDR3, the DNA is TGTGCCAGTCGAAGTGGGGACAATGGTATGAACACTGAAGCTTTCTTT. Translated: CASRSGDNGMNTEAFF.

J is TRBJ2-5 and V is TRBV5-1, with 7 bases fitting TRBD2. This CDR3 has 16 amino acids. V trimming: 0 bases; J trimming: 2 bases; junction bases outside the gene matches: 7. The V gene's germline CDR1 is SGHRS and CDR2 YFSETQ. The CDR3 spells CASSLAPSSGQETQYF. For the CDR3, the DNA is TGCGCCAGCAGCTTGGCCCCGTCTAGCGGACAAGAGACCCAGTACTTC.

V and J are TRBV3-1 (or the pseudogene TRBV3-2) and TRBJ2-5; perhaps TRBD2 as D (5 bases). Trimming left V 0 bases short and J 5 bases short, with 7 bases between. The CDR3 length is 13 residues. Germline lookup yields CDR1 LGHDT and CDR2 YNNKEL (reference sequence). Here the CDR3 reads CASSQDTGETQYF. The CDR3 DNA reads TGTGCCAGCAGCCAAGATACGGGGGAGACCCAGTACTTC.

The chain recombines TRBV4-1 with TRBJ1-6, with 7 bases aligning to TRBD1. There are 15 residues in the CDR3. The V segment lost 3 bases and the J segment 5 bases; nucleotides outside the gene matches: 4. Looked up from germline, CDR1 is MGHRA and CDR2 is YSYEKL. CDR3 loop: CASSHGTANNSPLHF. DNA for the CDR3: TGCGCCAGCAGCCATGGGACAGCCAATAATTCACCCCTCCACTTT.

The chain links TRBV20-1 to TRBJ1-5; D remains unclear. The CDR3 spans 14 residues. V was clipped by 3 bases and J by 5 bases, with 14 bases between them. Germline CDR1 reads DFQATT; CDR2 reads SNEGSKA (reference sequence). CDR3 DNA sequence: TGCAGTGCTAGTCCTCCCGGGTCGCATCAGCCCCAGCATTTT. This gives the protein CSASPPGSHQPQHF.

The chain uses TRBV11-2 and TRBJ2-4; D unclear. Germline values: CDR1 SGHAT, CDR2 FQNNGV. This CDR3 spans 12 amino acids. The germline V and J ends were trimmed by 7 bases and 8 bases, with 12 bases remaining between them. The CDR3 sequence: CASTDVVDIQYF. CDR3 bases: TGTGCCAGCACAGATGTTGTGGACATTCAGTACTTC.

J is TRBJ1-2 and V is TRBV24-1; D perhaps matches TRBD1 (6 bases). V was cut by 4 bases and J by 8 bases, with 10 bases left in between. This CDR3 contains 12 residues. Germline CDR1 is KGHDR and CDR2 is SFDVKD. The CDR3 protein is CATSDQDRGYTF. The CDR3 DNA follows: TGTGCCACCAGTGACCAAGACAGGGGCTACACCTTC.

The chain has TRBV24-1 and TRBJ2-1; D is undetermined. V was shortened by 2 bases and J by 6 bases, with 13 bases between the two germline ends. Germline V gene data show CDR1 as KGHDR and CDR2 as SFDVKD. The CDR3 runs 15 residues. CDR3 nucleotides: TGTGCCACCAGTGATTCCGCACAGCTGCGCAATGAGCAGTTCTTC. The encoded protein is CATSDSAQLRNEQFF.

V is TRBV19 and J is TRBJ2-3, with a possible D match to TRBD2 (6 bases). CDR1 LNHDA and CDR2 SQIVND come from the germline V gene (reference sequence). The V and J ends lost 9 bases and 3 bases respectively, with 7 bases between them. The CDR3 has 11 residues. CDR3 in DNA: TGTGCCAGCGGGAGTACAGATACGCAGTATTTT. It specifies CASGSTDTQYF.

The rearrangement joins TRBV3-1 (or the pseudogene TRBV3-2) to TRBJ1-1; the D gene is possibly TRBD1 (5 bases). Per germline, CDR1 LGHDT and CDR2 YNNKEL (reference sequence). This CDR3 contains 15 residues. Trimming took off 6 bases at V and 5 bases at J, with 19 bases between the two ends. The CDR3, as DNA: TGTGCCAGCAGGCCGCGGGACCAAACGGGGACTGAAGCTTTCTTT. This encodes CASRPRDQTGTEAFF.

This clone came up a few times. The rearrangement joins TRBV28 to TRBJ1-4, with 7 bases aligning to TRBD1. This CDR3 contains 14 residues. In germline, CDR1 is MDHEN, CDR2 SYDVKM. V lost 6 bases to trimming and J lost 3 bases; unmatched junction nucleotides: 4. The CDR3 is CASRNRGPNEKLFF. The CDR3 region has the DNA TGTGCCAGCAGGAACAGGGGCCCTAATGAAAAACTGTTTTTT. The full variable domain, in which reference TRBV28 and TRBJ1-4 provide the parts outside the CDR3, is DVKVTQSSRYLVKRTGEKVFLECVQDMDHENMFWYRQDPGLGLRLIYFSYDVKMKEKGDIPEGYSVSREKKERFSLILESASTNQTSMYLCASRNRGPNEKLFFGSGTQLSVL.

This clone was detected only a few times. This chain joins TRBV4-3 and TRBJ1-4; unclear D gene. The CDR3 consists of 16 residues. The germline gives CDR1 LGHNA, CDR2 YSLEER. The germline V and J ends were trimmed by 2 bases and 8 bases, with 18 bases remaining between them. CDR3 protein: CASSQRYTLPSEKLFF. CDR3 DNA sequence: TGCGCCAGCAGCCAACGTTACACCTTACCCTCAGAAAAACTGTTTTTT.